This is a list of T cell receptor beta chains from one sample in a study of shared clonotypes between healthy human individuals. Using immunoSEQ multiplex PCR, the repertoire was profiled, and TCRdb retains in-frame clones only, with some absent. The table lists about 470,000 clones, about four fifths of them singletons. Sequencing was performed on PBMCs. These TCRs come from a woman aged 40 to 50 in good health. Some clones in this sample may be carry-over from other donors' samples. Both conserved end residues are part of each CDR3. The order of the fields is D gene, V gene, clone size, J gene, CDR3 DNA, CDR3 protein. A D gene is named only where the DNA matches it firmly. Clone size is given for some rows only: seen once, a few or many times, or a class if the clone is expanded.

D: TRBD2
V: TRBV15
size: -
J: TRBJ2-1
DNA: TGTGCCACCAGCAGAGCTAAGCGGGAGGGGTCGCTTGAGCAGTTCTTC
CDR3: CATSRAKREGSLEQFF

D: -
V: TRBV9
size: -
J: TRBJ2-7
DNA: TGTGCCAGCAGCGTAGGGGCAGGGGGGACCTACGAGCAGTACTTC
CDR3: CASSVGAGGTYEQYF

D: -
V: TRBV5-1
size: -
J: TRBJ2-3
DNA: TGCGCCAGCAGCTTGTCGAGTAGGACAGATACGCAGTATTTT
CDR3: CASSLSSRTDTQYF

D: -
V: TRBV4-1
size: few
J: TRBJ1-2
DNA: TGCGCCAGCAGCCAAGATGAAGGGGACGGTAGATATAGGGGCTACACCTTC
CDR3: CASSQDEGDGRYRGYTF

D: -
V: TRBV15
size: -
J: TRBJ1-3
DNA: TGTGCCACCAGCATGCGGTCACTCTCTGGAAACACCATATATTTT
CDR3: CATSMRSLSGNTIYF

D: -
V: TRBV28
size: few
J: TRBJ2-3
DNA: TGTGCCAGCAGTCCTTATGGGGCGGGGCACACAGATACGCAGTATTTT
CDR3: CASSPYGAGHTDTQYF

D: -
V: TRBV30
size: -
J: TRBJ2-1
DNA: TGTGCCTGGAGTGTCCGCAGGGTAAAGGTCAATGAGCAGTTCTTC
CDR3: CAWSVRRVKVNEQFF

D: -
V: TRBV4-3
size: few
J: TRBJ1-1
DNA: TGCGCCAGCAGCCAAGATCTAATCGGACAAGGGAGGACTAGCACTGAAGCTTTCTTT
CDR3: CASSQDLIGQGRTSTEAFF

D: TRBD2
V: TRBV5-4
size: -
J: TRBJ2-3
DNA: TGTGCCAGCAGCTGGGGAGCGGGAGGGCGAGATACGCAGTATTTT
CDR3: CASSWGAGGRDTQYF

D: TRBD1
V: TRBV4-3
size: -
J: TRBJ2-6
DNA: TGCGCCAGCAGCCAAGTCCCAGGGGGCGATGGGGCCAACGTCCTGACTTTC
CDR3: CASSQVPGGDGANVLTF